This T cell receptor beta chain was identified in a study of blood T cells in healthy people across ages. PCR was performed a second time for about 7 to 12 cycles using a sample-barcoded 5' primer and a J-beta primer mix. TCRdb reprocessed the 5' RACE reads via MiXCR and lists one record per CDR3 protein. The data show roughly 860,000 distinct CDR3 sequences, 60% to 80% seen once. The CDR3 loop spans 16 amino acids. Trimming stripped 6 bases from V and 0 bases from J, with 17 bases between. Germline values: CDR1 SGHKS, CDR2 YYEKEE (reference sequence). J is TRBJ2-3 and V is TRBV5-5; D not certain. The clonotype was recovered from a man aged 25 to 40 in good health. Sequencing input: blood. In nucleotides, the CDR3 is TGTGCCAGCACCGTGCTCGTTAGGGCAAGCACAGATACGCAGTATTTT. Translated, it gives CASTVLVRASTDTQYF.